This T cell receptor (beta chain) was retrieved from a study of response to subunit inactivated influenza vaccine. Study findings and constraints: It was the authors' suggestion that each seasonal influenza vaccination recruits few new T cells.

Looked up from germline, CDR1 is SEHNR and CDR2 is FQNEAQ (reference sequence). The CDR3 covers 13 residues. V lost 5 bases, J lost 7 bases, and 7 bases stayed unmatched. This clonotype turned up a few times. What it binds is unknown. Each CDR3 protein gets one entry after TCRdb re-called the RT-PCR reads with MiXCR. The sample records hundreds of thousands of distinct CDR3 sequences, roughly 14% being singletons. The origin of this receptor is a man in his fifties or sixties who received an inactivated influenza vaccine. The input for sequencing was PBMCs from blood, taken 11 to 12 days after vaccination. The chain links TRBV7-9 to TRBJ1-1, with 7 positions matching TRBD1. The CDR3 sequence: CASSGQARGEAFF. For the CDR3, the DNA is TGTGCCAGCAGCGGACAGGCGAGAGGTGAAGCTTTCTTT.